The T cell receptor beta chain under discussion was sequenced for a study of T-cell reconstitution after alpha-beta-depleted transplantation in children. As regards this clonotype: Its antigen is unknown.

Library preparation (for TCRbeta) was performed with unique molecular identifiers. Via MiXCR, TCRdb re-called the PCR reads, giving one row per CDR3 protein. The table lists 200,000 to 250,000 distinct CDR3 sequences, under 30% of them singletons. There are 17 residues in the CDR3. Germline V gives CDR1 LGHDT, CDR2 YNNKEL (reference sequence). With V trimmed by 4 bases and J by 2 bases, 10 bases remained unmatched. Study findings and constraints: Hyperexpanded clones declined; after one year, newly produced T cells mostly supplied diversity. Expanded graft clones numbering several hundred reportedly gave rise to alpha-beta T cells about two months after transplant. It was surviving recipient T cells and thymic progenitors that gave some patients high TCRbeta diversity at day 60.

This chain joins TRBV3-1 and TRBJ2-5; 10 bases line up with TRBD2. The sample was PBMCs, mostly from graft donor cells, taken 360 days after TCRalphabeta/CD19-depleted stem cell transplant. This clonotype was obtained from a female patient between 2 and 15 years old who had a stem cell transplant for congenital amegakaryocytic thrombocytopenia, so the T cells may come from the graft donor. CDR3 region: CASSPRRASGGQETQYF. The CDR3 DNA reads as TGTGCCAGCAGCCCACGACGGGCTAGCGGGGGTCAAGAGACCCAGTACTTC.